This T cell receptor beta chain was sequenced for a study of shared clonotypes between healthy human individuals. Study-wide background: Each donor had three CD4 naive, three CD4 memory, two CD8 naive and one CD8 memory plate. Study-wide points: Non-shared clonotypes displayed generation probabilities falling below those of clonotypes present in all four donors. An expected dependence of interdonor clonotype sharing on sequencing depth was noted.

Comment on this clone: Antigen unknown. Additional DNA sequences in this sample encode the identical CDR3.

All donors were healthy HIV-negative adults lacking recent acute infections or vaccinations. TCRdb's table, derived via immunoSEQ multiplex PCR, lists solely in-frame clones and lacks some. Of approximately 400,000 clones listed, around 96% are singletons. The CDR3 runs to 11 residues. From germline, CDR1 is DFQATT and CDR2 SNEGSKA (reference sequence). Trimming stripped 3 bases from V and 3 bases from J, with 6 bases between. This clonotype was obtained from a man aged 25 to 40 in good health. The V call is TRBV20-1, the J call TRBJ2-7; D is undetermined. The sequencing input was memory CD8+ T cells sorted from blood. Subset of the sample: CD45RO+ cells pooled with CCR7-negative TemRA cells. The CDR3 sequence is CSASSLYEQYF. The CDR3 nucleotides read TGCAGTGCTAGCTCTCTCTACGAGCAGTACTTC.